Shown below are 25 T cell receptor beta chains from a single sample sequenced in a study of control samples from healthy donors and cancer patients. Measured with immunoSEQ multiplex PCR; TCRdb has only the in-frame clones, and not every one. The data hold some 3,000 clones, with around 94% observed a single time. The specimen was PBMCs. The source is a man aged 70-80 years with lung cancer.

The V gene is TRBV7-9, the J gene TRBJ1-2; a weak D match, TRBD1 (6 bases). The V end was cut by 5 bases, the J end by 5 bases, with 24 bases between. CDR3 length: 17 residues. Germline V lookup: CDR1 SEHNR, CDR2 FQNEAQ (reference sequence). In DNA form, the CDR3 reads TGTGCCAGCAGCGCCCAGGGGAGGAGGGATCGAAGTTATGGCTACACCTTC. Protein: CASSAQGRRDRSYGYTF.

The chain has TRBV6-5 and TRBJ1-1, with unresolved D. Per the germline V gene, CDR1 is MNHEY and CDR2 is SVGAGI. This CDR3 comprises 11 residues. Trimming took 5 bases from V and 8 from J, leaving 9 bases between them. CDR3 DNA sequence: TGTGCCAGCAGTATGGGCGCGGAAGCTTTCTTT. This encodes CASSMGAEAFF.

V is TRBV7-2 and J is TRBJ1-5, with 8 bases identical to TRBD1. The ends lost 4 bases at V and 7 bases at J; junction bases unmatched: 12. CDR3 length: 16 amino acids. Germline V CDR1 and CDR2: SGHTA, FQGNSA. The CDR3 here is CASSSKGAGGGQPQHF. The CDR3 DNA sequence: TGTGCCAGCAGCTCGAAAGGGGCAGGGGGCGGGCAGCCCCAGCATTTT.

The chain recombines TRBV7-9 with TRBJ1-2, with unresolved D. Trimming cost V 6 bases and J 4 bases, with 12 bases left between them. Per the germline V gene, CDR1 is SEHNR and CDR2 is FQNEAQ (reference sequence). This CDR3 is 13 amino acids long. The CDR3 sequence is CASSPGLTYGYTF. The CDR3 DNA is TGTGCCAGCAGTCCAGGACTTACCTATGGCTACACCTTC. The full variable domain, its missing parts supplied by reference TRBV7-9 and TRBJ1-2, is DTGVSQNPRHKITKRGQNVTFRCDPISEHNRLYWYRQTLGQGPEFLTYFQNEAQLEKSRLLSDRFSAERPKGSFSTLEIQRTEQGDSAMYLCASSPGLTYGYTFGSGTRLTVV.

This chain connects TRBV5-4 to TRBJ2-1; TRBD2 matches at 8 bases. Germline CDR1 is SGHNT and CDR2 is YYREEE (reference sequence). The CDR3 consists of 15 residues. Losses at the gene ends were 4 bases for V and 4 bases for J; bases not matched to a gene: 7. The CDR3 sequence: CASSVGSGGYNEQFF. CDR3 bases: TGTGCCAGCAGCGTCGGAAGCGGGGGTTACAATGAGCAGTTCTTC.

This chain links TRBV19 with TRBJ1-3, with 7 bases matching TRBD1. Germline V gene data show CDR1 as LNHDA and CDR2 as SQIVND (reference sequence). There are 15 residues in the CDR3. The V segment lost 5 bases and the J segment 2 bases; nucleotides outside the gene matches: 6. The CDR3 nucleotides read TGTGCCAGTAGTGTAATACAGGGGACTGGAAACACCATATATTTT. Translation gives CASSVIQGTGNTIYF.

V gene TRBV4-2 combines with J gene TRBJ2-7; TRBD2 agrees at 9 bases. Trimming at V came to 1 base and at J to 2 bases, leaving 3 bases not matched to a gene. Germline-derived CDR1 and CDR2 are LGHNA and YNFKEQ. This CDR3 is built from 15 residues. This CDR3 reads CASSQVSGGTYEQYF. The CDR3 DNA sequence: TGTGCCAGCAGCCAAGTCAGCGGGGGGACCTACGAGCAGTACTTC.

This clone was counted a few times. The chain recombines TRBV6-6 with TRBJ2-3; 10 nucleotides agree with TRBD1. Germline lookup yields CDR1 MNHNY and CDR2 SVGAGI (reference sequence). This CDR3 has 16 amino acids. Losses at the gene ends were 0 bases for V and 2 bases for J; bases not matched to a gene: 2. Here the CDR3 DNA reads TGTGCCAGCAGTTACTCAGACAGGGGGCCCACAGATACGCAGTATTTT. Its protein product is CASSYSDRGPTDTQYF.

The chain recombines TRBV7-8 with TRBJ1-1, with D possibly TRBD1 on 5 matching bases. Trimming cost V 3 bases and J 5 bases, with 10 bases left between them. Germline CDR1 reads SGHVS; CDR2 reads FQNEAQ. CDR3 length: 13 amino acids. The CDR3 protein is CASSLGTQTEAFF. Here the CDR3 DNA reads TGTGCCAGCAGCTTGGGGACCCAAACTGAAGCTTTCTTT.

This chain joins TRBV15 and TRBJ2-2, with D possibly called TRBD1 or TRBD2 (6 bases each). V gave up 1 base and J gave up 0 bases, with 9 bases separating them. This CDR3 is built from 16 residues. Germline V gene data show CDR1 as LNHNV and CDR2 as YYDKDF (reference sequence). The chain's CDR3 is CATSRVRGANTGELFF. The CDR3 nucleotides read TGTGCCACCAGCAGAGTAAGGGGGGCGAACACCGGGGAGCTGTTTTTT.

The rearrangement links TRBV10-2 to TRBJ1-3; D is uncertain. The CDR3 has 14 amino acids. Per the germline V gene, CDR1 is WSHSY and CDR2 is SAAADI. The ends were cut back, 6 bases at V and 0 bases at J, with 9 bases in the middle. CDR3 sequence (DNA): TGCGCCAGCAGAACTACCTTCTCTGGAAACACCATATATTTT. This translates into CASRTTFSGNTIYF.

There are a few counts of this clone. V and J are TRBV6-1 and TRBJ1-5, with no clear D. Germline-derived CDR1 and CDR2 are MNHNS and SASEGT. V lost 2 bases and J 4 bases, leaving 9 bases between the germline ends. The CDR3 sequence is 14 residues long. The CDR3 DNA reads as TGTGCCAGCAGTGAATATGTGGGTAATCAGCCCCAGCATTTT. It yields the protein CASSEYVGNQPQHF.

The CDR3: CASTGHPVAQGAKNIQYF. The CDR3 bases are TGTGCCAGCACCGGACACCCGGTGGCTCAGGGGGCCAAAAACATTCAGTACTTC. This rearrangement joins TRBV2 to TRBJ2-4; D might be TRBD1 (6 bases). Germline V gives CDR1 SNHLY, CDR2 FYNNEI. This CDR3 is 18 amino acids long. V was pared by 7 bases and J by 1 base, with 23 bases between. Full variable domain (rest looked up from reference TRBV2 and TRBJ2-4): EPEVTQTPSHQVTQMGQEVILRCVPISNHLYFYWYRQILGQKVEFLVSFYNNEISEKSEIFDDQFSVERPDGSNFTLKIRSTKLEDSAMYFCASTGHPVAQGAKNIQYFGAGTRLSVL.

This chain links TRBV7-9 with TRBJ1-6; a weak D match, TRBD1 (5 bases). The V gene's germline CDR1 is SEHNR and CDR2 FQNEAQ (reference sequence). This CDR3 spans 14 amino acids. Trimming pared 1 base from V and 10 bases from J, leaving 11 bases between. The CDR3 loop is CASSLGGTESPLHF. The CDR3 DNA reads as TGTGCCAGCAGCTTAGGCGGGACGGAATCACCCCTCCACTTT.

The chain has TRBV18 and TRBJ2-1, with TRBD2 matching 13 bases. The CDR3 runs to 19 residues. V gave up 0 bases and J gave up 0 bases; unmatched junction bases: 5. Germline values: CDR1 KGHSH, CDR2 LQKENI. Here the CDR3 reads CASSPPRTSGGSSYNEQFF. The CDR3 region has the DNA TGTGCCAGCTCACCACCGAGGACTAGCGGGGGTAGCTCCTACAATGAGCAGTTCTTC.

Written as DNA, the CDR3 is TGTGCCAGCAGCTTAGGACAGGGGAACTATGGCTACACCTTC. Amino acids: CASSLGQGNYGYTF. The V gene is TRBV7-9, the J gene TRBJ1-2; 8 nucleotides align to TRBD1. Germline V gene data show CDR1 as SEHNR and CDR2 as FQNEAQ (reference sequence). The CDR3 has 14 residues. Trimming cost V 1 base and J 2 bases; bases outside gene matches: 0.

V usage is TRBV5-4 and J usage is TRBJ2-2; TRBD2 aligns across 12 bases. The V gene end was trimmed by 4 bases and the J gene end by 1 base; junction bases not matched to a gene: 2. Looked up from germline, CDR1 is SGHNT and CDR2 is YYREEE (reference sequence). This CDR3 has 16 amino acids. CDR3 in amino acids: CASSMGLAGNTGELFF. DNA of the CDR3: TGTGCCAGCAGCATGGGACTAGCGGGGAACACCGGGGAGCTGTTTTTT. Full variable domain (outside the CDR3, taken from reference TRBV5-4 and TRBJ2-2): ETGVTQSPTHLIKTRGQQVTLRCSSQSGHNTVSWYQQALGQGPQFIFQYYREEENGRGNFPPRFSGLQFPNYSSELNVNALELDDSALYLCASSMGLAGNTGELFFGEGSRLTVL.

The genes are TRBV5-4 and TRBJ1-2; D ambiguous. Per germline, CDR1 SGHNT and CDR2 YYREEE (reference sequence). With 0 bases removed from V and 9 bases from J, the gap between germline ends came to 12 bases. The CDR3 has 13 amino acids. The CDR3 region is CASSLEAGGRYTF. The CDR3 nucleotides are TGTGCCAGCAGCTTGGAGGCAGGTGGACGCTACACCTTC.

The CDR3 nucleotides read TGTGCCAGCAGCGTGGCGGGGTTCACAGATACGCAGTATTTT. Its translation is CASSVAGFTDTQYF. This chain connects TRBV9 to TRBJ2-3; possible D gene TRBD2, 6 bases. Between the trimmed V and J ends, which lost 2 bases and 2 bases, there was a span of 9 bases. Looked up from germline, CDR1 is SGDLS and CDR2 is YYNGEE. The CDR3 is 14 residues long.

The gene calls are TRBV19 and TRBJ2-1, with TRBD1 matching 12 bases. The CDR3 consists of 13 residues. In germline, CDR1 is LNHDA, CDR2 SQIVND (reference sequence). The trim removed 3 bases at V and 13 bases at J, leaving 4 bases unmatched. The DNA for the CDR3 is TGTGCCAGTAGTATGAGGGACAGGGGGCTACAGTTCTTC. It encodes CASSMRDRGLQFF.

CDR3 nucleotides: TGTGCCAGCAGTGAAGGTCGGAGGATGCTCCAAGAGACCCAGTACTTC. Encoded protein: CASSEGRRMLQETQYF. The chain joins TRBV6-1 to TRBJ2-5, with TRBD2 as a possible D gene (5 bases). This CDR3 is built from 16 residues. The germline gives CDR1 MNHNS, CDR2 SASEGT. V was cut by 1 base and J by 1 base, with 13 bases left in between.

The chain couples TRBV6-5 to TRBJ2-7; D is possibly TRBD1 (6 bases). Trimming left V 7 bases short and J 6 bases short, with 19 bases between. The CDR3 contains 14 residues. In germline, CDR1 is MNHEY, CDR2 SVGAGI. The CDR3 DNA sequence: TGTGCCAGCATCCGAACCGGGACATCGCGCGAGCAGTACTTC. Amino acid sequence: CASIRTGTSREQYF.

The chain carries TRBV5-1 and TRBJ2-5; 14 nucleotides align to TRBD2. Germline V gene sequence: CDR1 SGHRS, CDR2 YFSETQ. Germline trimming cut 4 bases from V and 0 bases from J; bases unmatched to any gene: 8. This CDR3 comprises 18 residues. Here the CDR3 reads CASSPGTSGGKYQETQYF. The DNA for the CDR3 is TGCGCCAGCAGCCCTGGGACTAGCGGGGGCAAGTACCAAGAGACCCAGTACTTC.

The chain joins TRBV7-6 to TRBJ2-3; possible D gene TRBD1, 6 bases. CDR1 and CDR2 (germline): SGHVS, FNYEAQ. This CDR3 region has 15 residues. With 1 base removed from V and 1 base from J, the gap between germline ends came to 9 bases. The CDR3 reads CASSLVGGGTDTQYF. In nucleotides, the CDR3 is TGTGCCAGCAGCTTAGTTGGGGGCGGCACAGATACGCAGTATTTT.

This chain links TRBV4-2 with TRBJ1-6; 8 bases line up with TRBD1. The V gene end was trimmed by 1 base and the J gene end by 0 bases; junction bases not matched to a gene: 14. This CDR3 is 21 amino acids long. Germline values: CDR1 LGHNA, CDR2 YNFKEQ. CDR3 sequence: CASSQAYRGVSANSYNSPLHF. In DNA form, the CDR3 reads TGTGCCAGCAGCCAAGCCTACAGGGGGGTCTCGGCCAACTCCTATAATTCACCCCTCCACTTT.